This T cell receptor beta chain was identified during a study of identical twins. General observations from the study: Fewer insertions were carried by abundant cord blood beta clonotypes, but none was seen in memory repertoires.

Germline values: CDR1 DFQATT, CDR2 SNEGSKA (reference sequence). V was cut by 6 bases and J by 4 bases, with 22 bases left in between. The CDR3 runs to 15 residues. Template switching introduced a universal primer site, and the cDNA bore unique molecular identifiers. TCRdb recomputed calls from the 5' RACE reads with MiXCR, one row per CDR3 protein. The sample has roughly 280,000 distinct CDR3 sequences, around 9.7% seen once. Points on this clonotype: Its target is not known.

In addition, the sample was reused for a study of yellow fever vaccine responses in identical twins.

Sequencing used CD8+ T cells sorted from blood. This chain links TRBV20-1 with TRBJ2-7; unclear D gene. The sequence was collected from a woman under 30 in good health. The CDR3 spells CSASTVDRVQYEQYF. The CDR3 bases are TGCAGTGCCAGCACAGTGGACCGAGTACAGTACGAGCAGTACTTC.